The present T cell receptor (beta chain) was sequenced within a study of T cell changes during pregnancy in multiple sclerosis. The CDR3 runs 13 residues. Germline assignment: CDR1 MDHEN and CDR2 SYDVKM. V dropped 5 bases and J dropped 3 bases, with 10 bases sitting between them. The repertoire was sequenced with immunoSEQ multiplex PCR; TCRdb's copy has only in-frame clones and lacks some. The profile shows around 19,000 clones, approximately 91% of them singletons. Sequencing was performed on CD8+ T cells from peripheral blood mononuclear cells, taken after pregnancy. The chain links TRBV28 to TRBJ1-2; maybe TRBD1 (5 bases). The clonotype comes from a female donor in good health, enrolled as a control in a pregnancy study. The CDR3 region is CASSRRGDYGYTF. CDR3 in DNA: TGTGCCAGCAGTCGAAGGGGCGACTATGGCTACACCTTC.